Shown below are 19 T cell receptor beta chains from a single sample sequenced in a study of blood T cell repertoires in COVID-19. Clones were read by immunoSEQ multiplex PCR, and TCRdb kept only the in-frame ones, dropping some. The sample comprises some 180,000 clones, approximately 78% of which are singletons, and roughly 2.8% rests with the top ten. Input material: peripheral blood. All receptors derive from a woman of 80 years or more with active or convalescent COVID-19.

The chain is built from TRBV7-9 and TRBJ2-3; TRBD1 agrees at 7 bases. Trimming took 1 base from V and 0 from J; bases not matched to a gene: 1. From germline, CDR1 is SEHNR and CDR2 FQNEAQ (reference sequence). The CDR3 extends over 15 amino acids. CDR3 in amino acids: CASSLETGSTDTQYF. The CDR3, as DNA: TGTGCCAGCAGCTTAGAGACAGGGAGCACAGATACGCAGTATTTT. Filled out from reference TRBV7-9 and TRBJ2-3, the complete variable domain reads DTGVSQNPRHKITKRGQNVTFRCDPISEHNRLYWYRQTLGQGPEFLTYFQNEAQLEKSRLLSDRFSAERPKGSFSTLEIQRTEQGDSAMYLCASSLETGSTDTQYFGPGTRLTVL.

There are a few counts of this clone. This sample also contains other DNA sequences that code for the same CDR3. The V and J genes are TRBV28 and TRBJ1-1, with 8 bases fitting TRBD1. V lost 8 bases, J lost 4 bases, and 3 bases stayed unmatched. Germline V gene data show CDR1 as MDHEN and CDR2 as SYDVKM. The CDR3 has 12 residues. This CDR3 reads CASGTGGTEAFF. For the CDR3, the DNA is TGTGCCAGCGGTACAGGGGGCACTGAAGCTTTCTTT.

CDR3 sequence: CASSQDQMPNYGYTF. CDR3 DNA: TGCGCCAGCAGCCAAGATCAGATGCCTAACTATGGCTACACCTTC. The rearrangement joins TRBV4-1 to TRBJ1-2; D remains unclear. The germline gives CDR1 MGHRA, CDR2 YSYEKL. This CDR3 is 15 amino acids long. Trimming took off 0 bases at V and 0 bases at J, with 8 bases between the two ends.

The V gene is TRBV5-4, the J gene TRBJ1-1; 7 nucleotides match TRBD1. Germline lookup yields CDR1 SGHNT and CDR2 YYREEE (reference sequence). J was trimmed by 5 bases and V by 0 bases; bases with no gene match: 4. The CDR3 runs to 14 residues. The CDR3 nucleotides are TGTGCCAGCAGCTTGGAAAGGGGGCGGACTGAAGCTTTCTTT. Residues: CASSLERGRTEAFF.

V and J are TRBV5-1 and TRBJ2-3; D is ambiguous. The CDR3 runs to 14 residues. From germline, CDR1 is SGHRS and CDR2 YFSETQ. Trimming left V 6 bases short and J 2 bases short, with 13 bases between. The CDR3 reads CASNFYKITDTQYF. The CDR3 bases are TGCGCCAGCAATTTTTACAAGATCACAGATACGCAGTATTTT.

DNA for the CDR3: TGTGCCAGTAAGACTGGAAACTATAATTCACCCCTCCACTTT. Amino acid sequence: CASKTGNYNSPLHF. The gene calls are TRBV19 and TRBJ1-6, with unresolved D. V was clipped by 7 bases and J by 3 bases, with 10 bases between them. Germline V gene data show CDR1 as LNHDA and CDR2 as SQIVND (reference sequence). There are 14 residues in the CDR3.

The CDR3 sequence is CASSIAQGGHEQYF. The CDR3 coding sequence is TGTGCCAGTAGTATAGCACAGGGTGGCCACGAGCAGTACTTC. J is TRBJ2-7 and V is TRBV19; tentative D call: TRBD1 (6 bases). Germline values: CDR1 LNHDA, CDR2 SQIVND (reference sequence). The V end lost 1 base, the J end lost 5 bases, and 12 bases lay between the germline ends. CDR3 length: 14 amino acids.

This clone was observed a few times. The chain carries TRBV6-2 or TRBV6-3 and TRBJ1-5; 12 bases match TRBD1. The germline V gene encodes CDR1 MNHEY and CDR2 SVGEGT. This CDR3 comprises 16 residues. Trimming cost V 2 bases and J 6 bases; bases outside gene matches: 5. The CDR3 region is CASSYRGTGGPQPQHF. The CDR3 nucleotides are TGTGCCAGCAGTTACCGAGGGACAGGGGGCCCTCAGCCCCAGCATTTT.

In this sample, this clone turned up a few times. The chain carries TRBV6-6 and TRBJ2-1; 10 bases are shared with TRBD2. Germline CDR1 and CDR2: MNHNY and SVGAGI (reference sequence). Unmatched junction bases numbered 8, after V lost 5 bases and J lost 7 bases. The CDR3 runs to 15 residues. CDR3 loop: CASSDLAGGPNEQFF. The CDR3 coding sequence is TGTGCCAGCAGTGACTTAGCGGGGGGTCCGAATGAGCAGTTCTTC.

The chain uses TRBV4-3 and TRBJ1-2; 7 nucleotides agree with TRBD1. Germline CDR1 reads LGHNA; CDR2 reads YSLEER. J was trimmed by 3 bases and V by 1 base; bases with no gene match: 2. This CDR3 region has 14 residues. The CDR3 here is CASSQVRGDYGYTF. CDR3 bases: TGCGCCAGCAGCCAAGTCAGGGGGGACTATGGCTACACCTTC.

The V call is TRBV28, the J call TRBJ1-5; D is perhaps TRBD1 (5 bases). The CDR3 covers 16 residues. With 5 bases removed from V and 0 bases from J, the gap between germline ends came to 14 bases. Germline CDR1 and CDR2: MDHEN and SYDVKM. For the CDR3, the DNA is TGTGCCAGCAGTCCCCTCGGGGGGTATAGCAATCAGCCCCAGCATTTT. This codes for CASSPLGGYSNQPQHF. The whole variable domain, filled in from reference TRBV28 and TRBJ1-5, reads DVKVTQSSRYLVKRTGEKVFLECVQDMDHENMFWYRQDPGLGLRLIYFSYDVKMKEKGDIPEGYSVSREKKERFSLILESASTNQTSMYLCASSPLGGYSNQPQHFGDGTRLSIL.

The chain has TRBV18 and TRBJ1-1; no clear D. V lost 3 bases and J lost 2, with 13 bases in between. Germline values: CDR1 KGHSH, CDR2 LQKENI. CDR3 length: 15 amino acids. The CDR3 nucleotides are TGTGCCAGCTCACCGATGGTGCAGACAAACACTGAAGCTTTCTTT. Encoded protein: CASSPMVQTNTEAFF.

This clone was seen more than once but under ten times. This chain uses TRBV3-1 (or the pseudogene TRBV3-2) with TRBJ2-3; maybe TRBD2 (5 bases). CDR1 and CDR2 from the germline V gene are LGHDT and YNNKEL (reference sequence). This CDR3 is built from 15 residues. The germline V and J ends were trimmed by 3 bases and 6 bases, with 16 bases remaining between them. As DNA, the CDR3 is TGTGCCAGCAGCCATGATTTACTAGAGGATGATACGCAGTATTTT. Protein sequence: CASSHDLLEDDTQYF.

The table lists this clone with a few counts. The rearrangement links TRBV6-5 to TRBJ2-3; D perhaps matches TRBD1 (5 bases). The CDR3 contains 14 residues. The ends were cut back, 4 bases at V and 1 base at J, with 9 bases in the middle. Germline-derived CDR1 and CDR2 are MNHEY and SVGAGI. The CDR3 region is CASSFDSRTDTQYF. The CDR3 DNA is TGTGCCAGCAGTTTCGACAGCCGCACAGATACGCAGTATTTT.

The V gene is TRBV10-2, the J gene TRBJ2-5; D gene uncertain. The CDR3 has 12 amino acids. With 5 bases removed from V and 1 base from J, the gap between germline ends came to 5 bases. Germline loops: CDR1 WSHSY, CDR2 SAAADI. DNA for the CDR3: TGCGCCAGCAGTCCCAGCCAAGAGACCCAGTACTTC. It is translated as CASSPSQETQYF.

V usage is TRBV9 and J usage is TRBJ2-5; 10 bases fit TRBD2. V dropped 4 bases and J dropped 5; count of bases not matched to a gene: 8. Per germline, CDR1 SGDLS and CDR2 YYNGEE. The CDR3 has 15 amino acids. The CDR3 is CASSNSGLARETQYF. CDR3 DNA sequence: TGTGCCAGCAGCAATTCGGGACTAGCGAGGGAGACCCAGTACTTC.

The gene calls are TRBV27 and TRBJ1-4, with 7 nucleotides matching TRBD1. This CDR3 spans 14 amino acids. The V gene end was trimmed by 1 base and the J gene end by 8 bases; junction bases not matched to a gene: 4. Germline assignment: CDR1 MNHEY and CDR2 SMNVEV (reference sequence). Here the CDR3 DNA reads TGTGCCAGCAGTTTATACAGGGGTTTGGAAAAACTGTTTTTT. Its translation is CASSLYRGLEKLFF.

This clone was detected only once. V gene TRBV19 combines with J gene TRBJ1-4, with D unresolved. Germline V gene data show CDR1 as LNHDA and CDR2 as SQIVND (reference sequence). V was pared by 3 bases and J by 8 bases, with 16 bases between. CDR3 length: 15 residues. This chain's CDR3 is CASSIRTAAGEKLFF. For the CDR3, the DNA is TGTGCCAGTAGTATTCGGACCGCCGCGGGGGAAAAACTGTTTTTT.

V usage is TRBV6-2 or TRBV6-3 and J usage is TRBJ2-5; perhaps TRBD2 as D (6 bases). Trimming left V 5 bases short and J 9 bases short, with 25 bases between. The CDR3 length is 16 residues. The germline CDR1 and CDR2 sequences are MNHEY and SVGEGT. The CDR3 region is CASSGSPGLQSLAQYF. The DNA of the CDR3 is TGTGCCAGCAGTGGATCCCCGGGACTCCAGTCCCTGGCCCAGTACTTC.